The 18 T cell receptor beta chains below all came from one sample that was sequenced in a study of blood T cell repertoires in COVID-19. Measured with immunoSEQ multiplex PCR; TCRdb has only the in-frame clones, and not every one. This table has approximately 53,000 clones, roughly 91% appearing once. Input material: peripheral blood. These receptors were obtained from a human donor in a cohort sampled during active COVID-19.

The V gene is TRBV19, the J gene TRBJ1-2, with TRBD1 identical over 9 bases. V was clipped by 5 bases and J by 5 bases; unmatched bases: 9. Germline lookup yields CDR1 LNHDA and CDR2 SQIVND (reference sequence). CDR3 size: 15 residues. The chain's CDR3 is CASSDGQGLRYGYTF. In DNA, the CDR3 is TGTGCCAGTAGTGACGGACAGGGGCTAAGATATGGCTACACCTTC.

The V and J genes are TRBV11-3 and TRBJ1-1; TRBD1 matches at 8 bases. The germline V gene encodes CDR1 SGHNT and CDR2 YENEEA. The trim removed 5 bases at V and 8 bases at J, leaving 13 bases unmatched. CDR3 length: 15 residues. CDR3 DNA: TGTGCCAGCAGCCCCAGAGACAGGGGAGGTTCAGAAGCTTTCTTT. Translation: CASSPRDRGGSEAFF.

V gene TRBV28 combines with J gene TRBJ2-5; the match to TRBD1 covers 8 bases. J lost 4 bases, V lost 7 bases, and 8 bases had no gene match. This CDR3 comprises 14 residues. Germline CDR1 reads MDHEN; CDR2 reads SYDVKM. The CDR3 loop reads CASIGQGYPETQYF. CDR3 nucleotides: TGTGCCAGCATCGGACAGGGTTATCCAGAGACCCAGTACTTC.

V usage is TRBV11-3 and J usage is TRBJ2-1; TRBD2 might be the D (5 bases). Germline V gives CDR1 SGHNT, CDR2 YENEEA. Trimming shortened V by 4 bases and J by 3 bases, and 7 bases separated the two germline ends. CDR3 length: 13 residues. The CDR3 sequence is CASSYRDYNEQFF. In nucleotides, the CDR3 is TGTGCCAGCAGCTACCGGGACTACAATGAGCAGTTCTTC.

This clone appeared once. V gene TRBV7-3 combines with J gene TRBJ1-1; D may be TRBD1 (6 bases). This CDR3 contains 14 residues. Germline V gene data show CDR1 as SGHTA and CDR2 as FQGTGA. V was clipped by 0 bases and J by 3 bases, with 8 bases between them. The CDR3 DNA reads as TGTGCCAGCAGCTTAACACCAGGGGACACTGAAGCTTTCTTT. Translating it yields CASSLTPGDTEAFF.

In this sample, this clone turned up a few times. This sequence joins TRBV7-8 and TRBJ2-2; 7 bases are shared with TRBD1. J lost 7 bases, V lost 4 bases, and 6 bases had no gene match. CDR3 length equals 14 residues. CDR1 and CDR2 from the germline V gene are SGHVS and FQNEAQ. The CDR3 coding sequence is TGTGCCAGCAGCTCGACAGGGATCGGCGGGGAGCTGTTTTTT. Amino acid sequence: CASSSTGIGGELFF.

The V and J genes are TRBV3-1 (or the pseudogene TRBV3-2) and TRBJ2-1; 8 positions agree with TRBD1. Losses at the gene ends were 4 bases for V and 4 bases for J; bases not matched to a gene: 6. The CDR3 is 15 residues long. Germline CDR1 and CDR2: LGHDT and YNNKEL (reference sequence). CDR3 sequence reads: CASSPGTGQYNEQFF. In nucleotides, the CDR3 is TGTGCCAGCAGCCCCGGGACAGGACAATACAATGAGCAGTTCTTC.

This chain uses TRBV5-1 with TRBJ1-3; TRBD1 might be the D (5 bases). The CDR3 is 15 residues long. CDR1 is SGHRS, CDR2 YFSETQ, per germline. V was shortened by 3 bases and J by 1 base, with 11 bases between the two germline ends. The CDR3 DNA is TGCGCCAGCAGCTGGGAGGCAGGGTCTGGAAACACCATATATTTT. Translating gives CASSWEAGSGNTIYF. The variable domain in full, completed from reference TRBV5-1 and TRBJ1-3, reads KAGVTQTPRYLIKTRGQQVTLSCSPISGHRSVSWYQQTPGQGLQFLFEYFSETQRNKGNFPGRFSGRQFSNSRSEMNVSTLELGDSALYLCASSWEAGSGNTIYFGEGSWLTVV.

The V call is TRBV6-5, the J call TRBJ1-1; weak D call: TRBD1 (6 bases). CDR3 length: 11 residues. Germline V gene sequence: CDR1 MNHEY, CDR2 SVGAGI. V shed 7 bases and J shed 7 bases, with 10 bases lying between them. The CDR3 nucleotides read TGTGCCAGCAAACAGGGCTTTGAAGCTTTCTTT. Residues: CASKQGFEAFF.

The rearrangement links TRBV6-6 to TRBJ1-6; TRBD1 aligns across 7 bases. CDR1 and CDR2 (germline): MNHNY, SVGAGI (reference sequence). CDR3 size: 17 residues. Unmatched junction bases numbered 7, after V lost 5 bases and J lost 0 bases. This CDR3 is CASSPDRASSYNSPLHF. CDR3 DNA sequence: TGTGCCAGCAGTCCAGACAGGGCGAGCTCCTATAATTCACCCCTCCACTTT.

The chain couples TRBV28 to TRBJ1-1; D is unclear. Germline CDR1 is MDHEN and CDR2 is SYDVKM. The CDR3 is made up of 13 amino acids. The V end was cut by 5 bases, the J end by 7 bases, with 14 bases between. CDR3 coding DNA: TGTGCCAGCAGTCCCCTTTCACACCTTGAAGCTTTCTTT. Translated: CASSPLSHLEAFF.

The V call is TRBV11-2, the J call TRBJ1-2; no reliable D call. Germline V lookup: CDR1 SGHAT, CDR2 FQNNGV. V lost 5 bases, J lost 9 bases, and 16 bases lay in between. CDR3 length: 13 amino acids. Here the CDR3 reads CASSPLAQVRYTF. The CDR3 DNA follows: TGTGCCAGCAGCCCGTTGGCCCAGGTGCGCTACACCTTC.

The chain joins TRBV11-2 to TRBJ1-1; D uncertain. CDR1 and CDR2 from the germline V gene are SGHAT and FQNNGV. The CDR3 is 15 amino acids. V lost 1 base and J 4 bases, leaving 13 bases between the germline ends. The DNA for the CDR3 is TGTGCCAGCAGCTTAGGTTCTGAATCAGGCACTGAAGCTTTCTTT. It is translated as CASSLGSESGTEAFF.

The V gene is TRBV12-5, the J gene TRBJ2-1; no clear D gene. This CDR3 is 12 amino acids long. With 0 bases removed from V and 7 bases from J, the gap between germline ends came to 4 bases. Germline loops: CDR1 LGHNT, CDR2 FRNRAP. In DNA, the CDR3 is TGTGCTAGTGGTTTGGTTGCGAATGAGCAGTTCTTC. Translation gives CASGLVANEQFF.

The genes are TRBV9 and TRBJ2-7, with 9 bases that match TRBD2. This CDR3 is built from 16 residues. V trimming: 5 bases; J trimming: 6 bases; junction bases outside the gene matches: 15. Germline assignment: CDR1 SGDLS and CDR2 YYNGEE. Here the CDR3 reads CASSDPPERGAREQYF. The CDR3 bases are TGTGCCAGCAGTGACCCCCCGGAGCGGGGGGCGCGCGAGCAGTACTTC. Drawing the rest from reference TRBV9 and TRBJ2-7, the complete variable domain is DSGVTQTPKHLITATGQRVTLRCSPRSGDLSVYWYQQSLDQGLQFLIQYYNGEERAKGNILERFSAQQFPDLHSELNLSSLELGDSALYFCASSDPPERGAREQYFGPGTRLTVT.

This chain joins TRBV5-5 and TRBJ1-2; no clear D gene. Germline CDR1 SGHKS, CDR2 YYEKEE (reference sequence). V was clipped by 1 base and J by 4 bases, with 5 bases between them. This CDR3 is 12 amino acids long. The CDR3 DNA reads TGTGCCAGCAGCTTGCCAGGCTATGGCTACACCTTC. This codes for CASSLPGYGYTF.

The chain combines TRBV2 with TRBJ1-2, with D perhaps matching TRBD1 (5 bases). The germline CDR1 and CDR2 sequences are SNHLY and FYNNEI. V gave up 0 bases and J gave up 7 bases, with 9 bases separating them. CDR3 length equals 13 residues. The DNA of the CDR3 is TGTGCCAGCAGTGAAGCGCTCGGGGGTGGCTACACCTTC. This sequence encodes CASSEALGGGYTF. The full variable domain, with the rest looked up from reference TRBV2 and TRBJ1-2, is EPEVTQTPSHQVTQMGQEVILRCVPISNHLYFYWYRQILGQKVEFLVSFYNNEISEKSEIFDDQFSVERPDGSNFTLKIRSTKLEDSAMYFCASSEALGGGYTFGSGTRLTVV.

This clone was counted once. The chain couples TRBV7-9 to TRBJ2-3; TRBD2 might be the D (5 bases). V lost 5 bases and J 6 bases, leaving 15 bases between the germline ends. Germline V gene data show CDR1 as SEHNR and CDR2 as FQNEAQ (reference sequence). CDR3 length equals 14 residues. CDR3 amino acids: CASSSSSPGDTQYF. Here the CDR3 DNA reads TGTGCCAGCAGCAGCAGCAGTCCGGGGGATACGCAGTATTTT.